This passage covers 28 T cell receptor beta chains from one sample sequenced in a study of blood T cells in healthy people across ages. A sample-barcoded 5' primer and a J-beta primer mix were used in a second PCR of about 7 to 11 cycles. One entry per CDR3 protein results from TCRdb running MiXCR on the 5' RACE reads. The sample includes some 850,000 distinct CDR3 sequences, 20% to 30% of them seen just once. Separately, the same data were catalogued under a study of T cells of mothers and their children.

Specimen: blood. These TCRs come from a boy aged 5-17 years in good health.

This clonotype was counted only a few times. V usage is TRBV6-1 and J usage is TRBJ2-6; TRBD2 is a possible D gene (5 bases). Germline V gene data show CDR1 as MNHNS and CDR2 as SASEGT. The CDR3 totals 15 residues. Trimming removed 9 bases at V and 4 bases at J, with 16 bases between. This CDR3 reads CASILEGPGANVLTF. The CDR3 nucleotides read TGTGCCAGTATCCTTGAGGGTCCAGGGGCCAACGTCCTGACTTTC.

This chain connects TRBV6-5 to TRBJ1-4, with 9 positions matching TRBD1. The J segment lost 9 bases and the V segment lost 6 bases, leaving 8 bases of the junction unmatched. Per the germline V gene, CDR1 is MNHEY and CDR2 is SVGAGI. This CDR3 is 14 amino acids long. The CDR3 loop is CASRGQGPDKKLFF. DNA for the CDR3: TGTGCCAGCAGGGGACAGGGCCCTGATAAAAAACTGTTTTTT.

The V gene is TRBV12-5, the J gene TRBJ1-4, with D possibly matching TRBD1 (6 bases). The CDR3 length is 19 residues. CDR1 and CDR2 from the germline V gene are LGHNT and FRNRAP. Trimming stripped 3 bases from V and 5 bases from J, with 25 bases between. CDR3 loop: CASGFVVSTRQDKNEKLFF. Here the CDR3 DNA reads TGTGCTAGTGGTTTCGTCGTCAGCACTCGACAGGACAAAAATGAAAAACTGTTTTTT.

V usage is TRBV18 and J usage is TRBJ2-5; 7 nucleotides align to TRBD1. The V and J ends lost 3 bases and 0 bases, in that order; junction bases with no gene match: 4. The V gene's germline CDR1 is KGHSH and CDR2 LQKENI. This CDR3 region has 15 residues. The CDR3 protein is CASSPATGNQETQYF. For the CDR3, the DNA is TGTGCCAGCTCACCTGCGACAGGGAACCAAGAGACCCAGTACTTC.

The V call is TRBV7-2, the J call TRBJ1-2, with unresolved D. Trimming took off 1 base at V and 5 bases at J, with 14 bases between the two ends. Germline V gene sequence: CDR1 SGHTA, CDR2 FQGNSA. The CDR3 contains 15 residues. The CDR3 sequence: CASSLVAALGYGYTF. The CDR3 region has the DNA TGTGCCAGCAGCTTAGTCGCTGCCCTGGGGTATGGCTACACCTTC.

The rearrangement joins TRBV6-4 to TRBJ2-3; D is ambiguous. The CDR3 loop spans 14 amino acids. Germline CDR1 MRHNA, CDR2 SNTAGT. The ends were cut back, 9 bases at V and 0 bases at J, with 13 bases in the middle. CDR3 region: CASSRRSSTDTQYF. The CDR3 nucleotides read TGTGCCAGTTCGCGGAGATCCAGCACAGATACGCAGTATTTT.

The rearrangement joins TRBV10-3 to TRBJ1-5; 9 bases match TRBD1. This CDR3 spans 16 amino acids. With V trimmed by 4 bases and J by 2 bases, 6 bases remained unmatched. The germline gives CDR1 ENHRY, CDR2 SYGVKD. Written as DNA, the CDR3 is TGTGCCATCAGTGGCGGGACAGGGTTGGGCAATCAGCCCCAGCATTTT. Its translation is CAISGGTGLGNQPQHF.

The chain joins TRBV13 to TRBJ1-4; D is ambiguous. The ends were cut back, 6 bases at V and 5 bases at J, with 19 bases in the middle. The CDR3 covers 16 residues. Germline lookup yields CDR1 PRHDT and CDR2 FYEKMQ (reference sequence). Here the CDR3 DNA reads TGTGCCAGCAGGGCTGGGATTACTACCTCGAATGAAAAACTGTTTTTT. Protein product: CASRAGITTSNEKLFF.

As to this clonotype: Sequence at one end of the junction differs from germline and may be a read error. This rearrangement joins TRBV28 to TRBJ1-2, with 7 bases identical to TRBD1. Looked up from germline, CDR1 is MDHEN and CDR2 is SYDVKM. The CDR3 totals 15 residues. In DNA form, the CDR3 reads TGTGCCACCAACCTCCGGGACAGATCTAACCATGGCTACACCTTC. Amino acid sequence: CATNLRDRSNHGYTF.

This CDR3 reads CASSKGGLAFNQETQYF. The CDR3 DNA sequence: TGTGCCAGCAGCAAAGGGGGACTAGCGTTTAACCAAGAGACCCAGTACTTC. The chain employs TRBV7-6 and TRBJ2-5; TRBD2 agrees at 10 bases. V lost 5 bases to trimming and J lost 0 bases; unmatched junction nucleotides: 9. This CDR3 contains 17 residues. CDR1 and CDR2 (germline): SGHVS, FNYEAQ.

This clonotype occurred a few times. The chain uses TRBV12-3 or TRBV12-4 and TRBJ1-6; D gene uncertain. The length of the CDR3 is 14 residues. V lost 3 bases and J 4 bases, leaving 7 bases between the germline ends. CDR3 amino acids: CASSFRQYNSPLHF. The DNA for the CDR3 is TGTGCCAGCAGTTTTAGGCAGTATAATTCACCCCTCCACTTT.

The V and J genes are TRBV27 and TRBJ2-5, with 7 bases aligning to TRBD2. The end of the DNA is better explained by TRBJ2-1, so the J call may be wrong. Germline V lookup: CDR1 MNHEY, CDR2 SMNVEV (reference sequence). This CDR3 is 13 amino acids long. The DNA for the CDR3 is TGTGCCAGCAGTTTATCCCGGCGGGGGGAGCAGTTCTTC. Amino acids: CASSLSRRGEQFF.

The gene calls are TRBV2 and TRBJ2-7, with 7 nucleotides matching TRBD1. This CDR3 contains 13 residues. Trimming removed 4 bases from V and 7 bases from J; junction bases left unmatched: 7. Germline loops: CDR1 SNHLY, CDR2 FYNNEI. CDR3 sequence (DNA): TGTGCCAGCAGTGGCAACAGGGGAATAGAGCAGTACTTC. It codes for CASSGNRGIEQYF.

This rearrangement joins TRBV6-6 to TRBJ1-5; D perhaps matches TRBD1 (5 bases). Trimming stripped 5 bases from V and 7 bases from J, with 21 bases between. Per the germline V gene, CDR1 is MNHNY and CDR2 is SVGAGI (reference sequence). The CDR3 has 16 amino acids. CDR3 sequence reads: CASSGSVGPTGQPQHF. The CDR3 DNA reads as TGTGCCAGCAGTGGGTCGGTGGGGCCTACGGGGCAGCCCCAGCATTTT.

The rearrangement uses TRBV19 and TRBJ1-5; D possibly corresponds to TRBD1 (6 bases). Germline V gene lookup returns CDR1 LNHDA and CDR2 SQIVND (reference sequence). Trimming left V 0 bases short and J 5 bases short, with 14 bases between. The CDR3 covers 16 residues. CDR3 DNA: TGTGCCAGTAGTATAGATCGAGGGGGATCCCATCAGCCCCAGCATTTT. This translates into CASSIDRGGSHQPQHF.

The chain uses TRBV6-2 or TRBV6-3 and TRBJ1-4; no clear D. The germline gives CDR1 MNHEY, CDR2 SVGEGT. Trimming pared 6 bases from V and 6 bases from J, leaving 8 bases between. The CDR3 sequence is 12 residues long. CDR3 sequence (DNA): TGTGCCAGCAGAACAGCGGATGAAAAACTGTTTTTT. Its translation: CASRTADEKLFF.

The J gene is TRBJ2-1, the V gene TRBV20-1; D not certain. The V and J ends lost 4 bases and 5 bases respectively, with 3 bases between them. CDR1 is DFQATT and CDR2 is SNEGSKA in the germline V gene (reference sequence). The CDR3 spans 10 residues. The CDR3 DNA is TGCAGTGCTACCGACAATGAGCAGTTCTTC. The encoded protein is CSATDNEQFF.

This clonotype was counted only a few times. The rearrangement links TRBV12-3 or TRBV12-4 to TRBJ1-2; weak D call: TRBD1 (5 bases). V was shortened by 7 bases and J by 7 bases, with 16 bases between the two germline ends. The CDR3 length is 13 residues. The CDR3 DNA reads as TGTGCCAGCAAAAATTCACCGGGGGGTGGCTACACCTTC. Protein: CASKNSPGGGYTF.

The rearrangement uses TRBV30 and TRBJ2-5; D possibly corresponds to TRBD2 (5 bases). Matching the DNA end better, TRBJ2-7 makes the J call doubtful. Germline V gives CDR1 GTSNPN, CDR2 SVGIG (reference sequence). The CDR3 runs 12 residues. The CDR3 DNA reads TGTGCCTGGAGTGTACAGAGGGACGAGCAGTACTTC. It translates to CAWSVQRDEQYF.

The chain has TRBV4-1 and TRBJ2-7, with D hard to call. V lost 0 bases and J lost 3, with 6 bases in between. This CDR3 comprises 13 residues. Germline V lookup: CDR1 MGHRA, CDR2 YSYEKL. Here the CDR3 reads CASSQERLYEQYF. DNA for the CDR3: TGCGCCAGCAGCCAAGAACGTCTCTACGAGCAGTACTTC.

The chain carries TRBV20-1 and TRBJ2-3; TRBD2 might be the D (5 bases). With 6 bases removed from V and 6 bases from J, the gap between germline ends came to 19 bases. The germline CDR1 and CDR2 sequences are DFQATT and SNEGSKA (reference sequence). This CDR3 is built from 14 residues. The CDR3 coding sequence is TGCAGTGCCATGGATGGGCGGGCCGCGGATACGCAGTATTTT. It encodes CSAMDGRAADTQYF.

This clonotype was counted a single time. An end of the junction does not agree with germline; a read error may underlie this. V is TRBV5-1 and J is TRBJ1-1; D call uncertain. Germline values: CDR1 SGHRS, CDR2 YFSETQ. CDR3 length: 16 residues. This CDR3 is CASSLLGSGLGTEAFF. Written as DNA, the CDR3 is TGCGCCAGCAGCCTCCTCGGGTCGGGGTTGGGCACTGAAGCCTTCTTT.

The J gene is TRBJ1-2, the V gene TRBV5-1, with 7 bases fitting TRBD1. The CDR3 length is 15 residues. J lost 0 bases, V lost 2 bases, and 4 bases had no gene match. Germline values: CDR1 SGHRS, CDR2 YFSETQ. CDR3 amino acids: CASSLQGTANYGYTF. DNA of the CDR3: TGCGCCAGCAGCTTACAGGGGACCGCTAACTATGGCTACACCTTC.

J is TRBJ2-7 and V is TRBV5-6, with 10 bases that match TRBD1. Germline V gene sequence: CDR1 SGHDT, CDR2 YYEEEE. The CDR3 sequence is 15 residues long. V was clipped by 3 bases and J by 5 bases; unmatched bases: 8. Here the CDR3 reads CASSSPGDRGNEQYF. The CDR3 DNA follows: TGTGCCAGCAGCTCCCCAGGGGACAGGGGCAACGAGCAGTACTTC. Full variable domain (outside the CDR3, taken from reference TRBV5-6 and TRBJ2-7): DAGVTQSPTHLIKTRGQQVTLRCSPKSGHDTVSWYQQALGQGPQFIFQYYEEEERQRGNFPDRFSGHQFPNYSSELNVNALLLGDSALYLCASSSPGDRGNEQYFGPGTRLTVT.

V gene TRBV4-1 combines with J gene TRBJ2-2; 11 nucleotides align to TRBD2. J lost 5 bases, V lost 8 bases, and 7 bases had no gene match. CDR1 MGHRA and CDR2 YSYEKL come from the germline V gene. CDR3 length: 15 residues. CDR3 sequence reads: CASGHSGGGTGELFF. The CDR3 DNA follows: TGCGCCAGCGGTCATAGCGGGGGGGGGACCGGGGAGCTGTTTTTT.

This clonotype turned up a few times. The J gene is TRBJ2-5, the V gene TRBV28; possible D gene TRBD1, 5 bases. Germline-derived CDR1 and CDR2 are MDHEN and SYDVKM. Deletions cut 6 bases from V and 1 base from J, with 12 bases between. This CDR3 comprises 14 residues. The CDR3 DNA sequence: TGTGCCAGCAGGCCAGGGTTCCCCCAAGAGACCCAGTACTTC. This encodes CASRPGFPQETQYF.

This chain uses TRBV6-5 with TRBJ1-2, with a weak D call TRBD1 (6 bases). Germline V gene sequence: CDR1 MNHEY, CDR2 SVGAGI. CDR3 size: 15 residues. Trimming removed 4 bases at V and 2 bases at J, with 14 bases between. The CDR3 loop is CASSSWTADNYGYTF. CDR3 coding DNA: TGTGCCAGCAGTTCCTGGACAGCCGACAACTATGGCTACACCTTC.

CDR3 bases: TGTGCCATCAGTGAGAGGGGGACAGGGAGCTCCTACGAGCAGTACTTC. Its translation is CAISERGTGSSYEQYF. The chain couples TRBV10-3 to TRBJ2-7; the match to TRBD1 covers 9 bases. This CDR3 has 16 amino acids. Germline CDR1 reads ENHRY; CDR2 reads SYGVKD. V lost 2 bases to trimming and J lost 0 bases; unmatched junction nucleotides: 5.